This T cell receptor (beta chain) was documented in a study of cytomegalovirus exposure and HLA in healthy donors. Notes on the study in general: Researchers reported in a later analysis that common viral pathogens appeared linked to several top clusters.

A multiplex PCR was run with 60 Vbeta primers and 13 Jbeta primers. Produced via immunoSEQ multiplex PCR; TCRdb's table is partial and in-frame only. The profile covers roughly 54,000 clones, with just under 85% appearing a single time and 2.5% to 3% taken by the ten largest. Worth noting for this clone: Its cognate antigen is unknown.

Each donor was healthy, and each was a bone marrow donor. This CDR3 spans 12 amino acids. Trimming took off 4 bases at V and 6 bases at J, with 10 bases between the two ends. CDR1 LNHDA and CDR2 SQIVND come from the germline V gene (reference sequence). Source material: PBMCs. The source of this sequence is a man aged 45-65 years in good health and CMV-seronegative. This rearrangement joins TRBV19 to TRBJ2-7, with D perhaps TRBD2 (5 bases). In nucleotides, the CDR3 is TGTGCCAGTAGTAACTGGGCGGGCGAGCAGTACTTC. It yields the protein CASSNWAGEQYF.